This T cell receptor beta chain was observed in a study of molecular identifiers for immune sequencing clone quantification. The study's findings and limits: Under 1% of molecules in naive cells, but over 98% of effector molecules, belonged to clones above 20 RNA copies.

In regard to this clonotype: Its specificity is not known. The junction and the germline gene differ at one end; a read error may be behind it.

The germline gives CDR1 LGHDT, CDR2 YNNKEL (reference sequence). The CDR3 length is 16 residues. Preparation of the bulk TCR libraries relied on previously described methods and listed TCR primers. Via MiXCR, TCRdb re-called the PCR reads, giving one row per CDR3 protein. The top ten clones hold around 1.6% of a sample with some 11,000 distinct CDR3 sequences, about 16% of them seen once. Naive CD8 library inputs spanned 20,000 to 1,000,000 sorted cells and 10%, 30% or 50% RNA. Naive CD8 T cell sorting was performed on the CD8+CD4-CCR7+CD45RA+ phenotype. The TCR sequence derives from a human donor in good health. Some libraries in this study had Jurkat cell RNA spiked in. The chain employs TRBV3-1 and TRBJ2-7; no firm D call. The specimen sequenced was naive CD8+ T cells from blood, with Jurkat cell RNA spiked in. Subset denoted: FACS-sorted CD8+CD4-CCR7+CD45RA+ naive T cells. The chain's CDR3 is CASSQDRIPRAYERYF. The CDR3 nucleotides are TGTGCCAGCAGCCAGGACCGGATCCCACGCGCCTACGAGCGGTACTTC.